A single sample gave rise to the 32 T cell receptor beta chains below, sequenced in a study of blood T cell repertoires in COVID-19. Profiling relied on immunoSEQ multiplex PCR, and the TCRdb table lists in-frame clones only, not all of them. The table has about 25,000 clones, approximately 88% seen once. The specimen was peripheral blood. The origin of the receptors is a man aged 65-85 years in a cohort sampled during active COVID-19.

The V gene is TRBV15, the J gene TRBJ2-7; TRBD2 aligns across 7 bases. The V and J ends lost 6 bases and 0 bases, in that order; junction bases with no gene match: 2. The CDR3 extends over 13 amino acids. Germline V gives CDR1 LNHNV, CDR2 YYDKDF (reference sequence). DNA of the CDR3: TGTGCCACCAGAAGGACTAGCTCCTACGAGCAGTACTTC. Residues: CATRRTSSYEQYF.

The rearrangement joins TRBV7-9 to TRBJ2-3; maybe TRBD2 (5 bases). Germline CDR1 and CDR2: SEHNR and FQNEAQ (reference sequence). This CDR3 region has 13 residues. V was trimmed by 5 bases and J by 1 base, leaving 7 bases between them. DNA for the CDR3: TGTGCCAGCAGCCTCGGGGGCACAGATACGCAGTATTTT. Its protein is CASSLGGTDTQYF.

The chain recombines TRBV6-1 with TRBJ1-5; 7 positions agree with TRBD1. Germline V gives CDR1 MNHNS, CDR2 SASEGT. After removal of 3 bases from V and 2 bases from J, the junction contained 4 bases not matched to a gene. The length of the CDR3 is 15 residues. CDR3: CASSDGQGGNQPQHF. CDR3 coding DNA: TGTGCCAGCAGTGATGGGCAGGGGGGCAATCAGCCCCAGCATTTT.

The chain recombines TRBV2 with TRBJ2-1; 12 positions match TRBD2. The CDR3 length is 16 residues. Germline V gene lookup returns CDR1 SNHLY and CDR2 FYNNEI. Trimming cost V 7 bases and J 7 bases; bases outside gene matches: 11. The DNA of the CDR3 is TGTGCCAGCACCGTAATGACTAGCGGGAGCGCGAATGAGCAGTTCTTC. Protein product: CASTVMTSGSANEQFF.

CDR3 sequence (DNA): TGCGCCAGCAGCCAGGGACTAGCGGTCTACGAGCAGTACTTC. Its translation is CASSQGLAVYEQYF. This chain joins TRBV5-1 and TRBJ2-7; 11 bases fit TRBD2. CDR1 is SGHRS, CDR2 YFSETQ, per germline. V shed 4 bases, J shed 3 bases, and the junction held 3 bases outside the gene matches. The CDR3 has 14 amino acids.

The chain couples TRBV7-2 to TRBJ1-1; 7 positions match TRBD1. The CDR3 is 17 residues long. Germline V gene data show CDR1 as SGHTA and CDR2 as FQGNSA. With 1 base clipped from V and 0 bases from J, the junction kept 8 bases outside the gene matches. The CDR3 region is CASSLGGGVFLNTEAFF. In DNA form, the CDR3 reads TGTGCCAGCAGCTTAGGAGGGGGCGTTTTCTTGAACACTGAAGCTTTCTTT.

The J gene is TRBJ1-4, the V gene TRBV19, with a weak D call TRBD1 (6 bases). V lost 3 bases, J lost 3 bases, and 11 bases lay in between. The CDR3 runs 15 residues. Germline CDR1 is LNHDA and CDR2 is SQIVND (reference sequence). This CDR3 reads CASSMRGAANEKLFF. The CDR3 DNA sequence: TGTGCCAGTAGTATGCGGGGGGCCGCTAATGAAAAACTGTTTTTT.

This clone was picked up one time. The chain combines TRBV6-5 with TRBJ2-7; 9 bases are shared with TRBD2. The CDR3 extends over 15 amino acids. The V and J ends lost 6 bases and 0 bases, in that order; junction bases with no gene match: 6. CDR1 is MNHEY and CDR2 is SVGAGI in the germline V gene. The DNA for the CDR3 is TGTGCCAGCAGCTTTCGGACTAGCGCCTCCTACGAGCAGTACTTC. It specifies CASSFRTSASYEQYF.

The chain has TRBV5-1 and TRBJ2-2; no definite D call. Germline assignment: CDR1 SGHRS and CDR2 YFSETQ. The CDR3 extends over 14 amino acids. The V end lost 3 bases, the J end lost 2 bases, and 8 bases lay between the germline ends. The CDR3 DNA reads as TGCGCCAGCAGCTCGAACAGTAACACCGGGGAGCTGTTTTTT. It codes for CASSSNSNTGELFF.

CDR3 protein: CAARHIQGHTEAFF. CDR3 nucleotide sequence: TGTGCCGCGAGACATATCCAGGGGCACACTGAAGCTTTCTTT. This sequence joins TRBV5-4 and TRBJ1-1, with D perhaps TRBD1 (6 bases). In germline, CDR1 is SGHNT, CDR2 YYREEE (reference sequence). The ends were cut back, 10 bases at V and 3 bases at J, with 19 bases in the middle. CDR3 size: 14 residues.

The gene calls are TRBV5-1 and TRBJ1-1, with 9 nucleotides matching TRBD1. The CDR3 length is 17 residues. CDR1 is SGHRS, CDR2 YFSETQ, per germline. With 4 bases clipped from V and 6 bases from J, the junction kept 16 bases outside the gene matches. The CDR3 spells CASSAIQGAVFVAEAFF. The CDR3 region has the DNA TGCGCCAGCAGCGCCATACAGGGGGCGGTTTTCGTCGCTGAAGCTTTCTTT.

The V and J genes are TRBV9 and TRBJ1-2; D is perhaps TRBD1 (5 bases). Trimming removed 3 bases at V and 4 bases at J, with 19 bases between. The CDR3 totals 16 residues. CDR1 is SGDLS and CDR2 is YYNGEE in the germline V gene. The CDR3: CASSGGVGRYIYGYTF. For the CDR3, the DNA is TGTGCCAGCAGCGGGGGCGTGGGGCGGTACATCTATGGCTACACCTTC.

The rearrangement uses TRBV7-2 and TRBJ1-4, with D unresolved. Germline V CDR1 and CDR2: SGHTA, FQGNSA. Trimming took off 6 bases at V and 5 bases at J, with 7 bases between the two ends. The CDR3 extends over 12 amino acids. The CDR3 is CASSWANEKLFF. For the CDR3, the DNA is TGTGCCAGCAGTTGGGCAAATGAAAAACTGTTTTTT.

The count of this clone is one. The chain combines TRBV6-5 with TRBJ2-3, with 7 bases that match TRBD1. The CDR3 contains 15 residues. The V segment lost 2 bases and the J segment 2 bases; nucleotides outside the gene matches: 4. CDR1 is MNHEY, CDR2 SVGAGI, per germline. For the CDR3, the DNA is TGTGCCAGCAGTTACGCGGACAGGAACACAGATACGCAGTATTTT. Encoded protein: CASSYADRNTDTQYF.

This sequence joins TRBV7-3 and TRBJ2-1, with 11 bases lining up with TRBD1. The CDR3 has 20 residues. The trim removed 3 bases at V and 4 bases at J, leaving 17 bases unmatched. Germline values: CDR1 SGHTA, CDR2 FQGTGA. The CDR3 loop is CASSLPRGQGAFPPYNEQFF. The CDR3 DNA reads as TGTGCCAGCAGCTTGCCCCGAGGACAGGGGGCTTTCCCACCATACAATGAGCAGTTCTTC.

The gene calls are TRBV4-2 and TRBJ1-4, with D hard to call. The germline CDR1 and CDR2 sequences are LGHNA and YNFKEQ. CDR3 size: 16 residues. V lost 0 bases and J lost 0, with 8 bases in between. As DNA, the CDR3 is TGTGCCAGCAGCCAAGATTGGCGGGCAACTAATGAAAAACTGTTTTTT. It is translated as CASSQDWRATNEKLFF.

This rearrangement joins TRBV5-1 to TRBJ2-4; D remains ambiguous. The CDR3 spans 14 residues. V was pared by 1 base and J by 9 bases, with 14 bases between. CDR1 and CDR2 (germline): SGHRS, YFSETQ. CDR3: CASSLSPEIGIQYF. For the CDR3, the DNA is TGCGCCAGCAGCTTGTCCCCGGAGATCGGCATTCAGTACTTC.

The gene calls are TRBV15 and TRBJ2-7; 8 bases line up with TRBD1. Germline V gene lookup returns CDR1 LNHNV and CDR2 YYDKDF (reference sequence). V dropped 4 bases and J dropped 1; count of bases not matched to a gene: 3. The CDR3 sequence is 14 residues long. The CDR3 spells CATSTTGGSYEQYF. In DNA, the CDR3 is TGTGCCACCAGCACTACAGGGGGGTCCTACGAGCAGTACTTC.

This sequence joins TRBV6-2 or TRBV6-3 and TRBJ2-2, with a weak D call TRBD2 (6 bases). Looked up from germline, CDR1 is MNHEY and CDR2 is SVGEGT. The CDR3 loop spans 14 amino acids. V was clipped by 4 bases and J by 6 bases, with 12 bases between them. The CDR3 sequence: CASSWLASAGELFF. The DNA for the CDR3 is TGTGCCAGCAGTTGGCTAGCGAGCGCCGGGGAGCTGTTTTTT.

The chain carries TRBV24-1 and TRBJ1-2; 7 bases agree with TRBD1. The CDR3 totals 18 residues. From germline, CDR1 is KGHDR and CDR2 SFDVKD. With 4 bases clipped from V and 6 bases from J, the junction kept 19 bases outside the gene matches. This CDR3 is CATSEPTGAYGSFDGYTF. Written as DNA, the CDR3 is TGTGCCACCAGTGAACCCACAGGGGCGTACGGGTCTTTCGATGGCTACACCTTC.

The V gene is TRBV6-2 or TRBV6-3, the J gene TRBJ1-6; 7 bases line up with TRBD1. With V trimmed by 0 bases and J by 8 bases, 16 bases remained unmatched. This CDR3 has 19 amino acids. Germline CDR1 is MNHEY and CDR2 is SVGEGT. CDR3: CASSYSLGLQGKIYSPLHF. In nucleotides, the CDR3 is TGTGCCAGCAGTTACTCCCTCGGTCTACAGGGGAAAATCTATTCACCCCTCCACTTT.

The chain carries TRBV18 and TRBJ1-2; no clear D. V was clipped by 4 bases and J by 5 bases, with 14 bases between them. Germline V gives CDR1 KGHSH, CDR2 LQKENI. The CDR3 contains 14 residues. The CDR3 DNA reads TGTGCCAGCTCACGAGCAGGCTCGGGGTATGGCTACACCTTC. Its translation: CASSRAGSGYGYTF.

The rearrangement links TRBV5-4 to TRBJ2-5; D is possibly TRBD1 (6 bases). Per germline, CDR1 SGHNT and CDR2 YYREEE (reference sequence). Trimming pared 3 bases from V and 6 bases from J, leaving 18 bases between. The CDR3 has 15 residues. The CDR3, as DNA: TGTGCCAGCAGCTCCCCCGGCGACAGGTCAAAGACCCAGTACTTC. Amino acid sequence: CASSSPGDRSKTQYF.

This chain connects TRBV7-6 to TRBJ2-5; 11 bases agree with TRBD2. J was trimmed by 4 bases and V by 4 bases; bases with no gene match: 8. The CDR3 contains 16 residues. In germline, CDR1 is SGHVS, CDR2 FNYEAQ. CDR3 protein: CASSSLAGGGGETQYF. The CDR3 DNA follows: TGTGCCAGCAGCTCCCTAGCGGGAGGTGGAGGAGAGACCCAGTACTTC.

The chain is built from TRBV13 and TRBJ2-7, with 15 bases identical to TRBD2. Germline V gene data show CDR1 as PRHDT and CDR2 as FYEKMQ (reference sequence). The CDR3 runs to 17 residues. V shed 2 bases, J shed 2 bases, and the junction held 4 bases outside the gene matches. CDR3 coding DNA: TGTGCCAGCAGCTTATCCGGGACTAGCGGGAGGACCTACGAGCAGTACTTC. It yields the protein CASSLSGTSGRTYEQYF.

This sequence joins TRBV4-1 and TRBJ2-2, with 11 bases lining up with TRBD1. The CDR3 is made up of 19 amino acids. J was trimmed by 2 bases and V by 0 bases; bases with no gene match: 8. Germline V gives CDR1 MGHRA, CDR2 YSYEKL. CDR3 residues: CASSQDPGQGVFNTGELFF. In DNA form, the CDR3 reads TGCGCCAGCAGCCAAGATCCGGGACAGGGGGTTTTTAACACCGGGGAGCTGTTTTTT.

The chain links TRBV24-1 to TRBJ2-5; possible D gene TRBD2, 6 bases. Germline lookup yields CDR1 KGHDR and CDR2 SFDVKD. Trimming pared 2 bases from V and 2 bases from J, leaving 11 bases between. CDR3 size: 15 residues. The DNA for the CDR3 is TGTGCCACCAGTGATTCAACGGGAGTTCAAGAGACCCAGTACTTC. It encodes CATSDSTGVQETQYF.

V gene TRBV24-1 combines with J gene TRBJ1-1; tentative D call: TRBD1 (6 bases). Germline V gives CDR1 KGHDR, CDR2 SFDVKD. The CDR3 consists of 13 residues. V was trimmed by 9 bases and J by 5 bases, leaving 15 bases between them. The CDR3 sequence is CATSIEGGTEAFF. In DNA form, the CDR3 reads TGTGCCACCTCCATTGAAGGGGGAACTGAAGCTTTCTTT.

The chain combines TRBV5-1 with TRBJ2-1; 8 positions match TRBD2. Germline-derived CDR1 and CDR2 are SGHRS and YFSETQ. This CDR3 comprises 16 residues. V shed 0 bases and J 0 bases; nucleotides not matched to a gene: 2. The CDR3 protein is CASSLGAGASYNEQFF. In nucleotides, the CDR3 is TGCGCCAGCAGCTTGGGAGCGGGAGCCTCCTACAATGAGCAGTTCTTC.

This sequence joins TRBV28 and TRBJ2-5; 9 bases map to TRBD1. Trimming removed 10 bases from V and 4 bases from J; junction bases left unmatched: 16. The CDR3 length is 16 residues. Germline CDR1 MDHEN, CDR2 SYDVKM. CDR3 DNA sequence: TGTGCCACCCGCTCGGACAGGGGAGTAAGCCGAGAGACCCAGTACTTC. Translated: CATRSDRGVSRETQYF.

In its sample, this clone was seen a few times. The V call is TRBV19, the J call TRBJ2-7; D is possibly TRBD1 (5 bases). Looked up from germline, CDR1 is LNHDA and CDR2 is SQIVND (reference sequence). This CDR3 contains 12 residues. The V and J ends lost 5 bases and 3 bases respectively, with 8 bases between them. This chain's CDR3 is CASSQGFYEQYF. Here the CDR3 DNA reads TGTGCCAGTAGTCAGGGATTCTACGAGCAGTACTTC.

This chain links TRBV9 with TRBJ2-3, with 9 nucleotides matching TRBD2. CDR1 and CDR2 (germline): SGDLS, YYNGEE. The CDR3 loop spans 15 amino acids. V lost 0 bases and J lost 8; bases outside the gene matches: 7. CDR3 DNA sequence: TGTGCCAGCAGCGTAGGGACTAGCGAGTACAGTACGCAGTATTTT. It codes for CASSVGTSEYSTQYF.